These 20 T cell receptor beta chains were sequenced from one sample in a study of T-cell memory formation after mild COVID-19. TCRdb reprocessed the 5' RACE reads via MiXCR and lists one record per CDR3 protein. The sample has 350,000 to 400,000 distinct CDR3 sequences, more than 20% seen once. Input material: PBMCs or a T cell subset sorted from them (not recorded which). The receptor source for this set is an adult woman who had mild COVID-19 (a few samples of this study predate the infection). Cell type and time point are not known.

The chain joins TRBV12-3 or TRBV12-4 to TRBJ1-2, with D possibly being TRBD1 (5 bases). V lost 6 bases, J lost 4 bases, and 12 bases lay in between. The CDR3 has 13 residues. CDR3 protein: CASRPGPGYGYTF. Here the CDR3 DNA reads TGTGCCAGCAGGCCAGGGCCAGGCTATGGCTACACCTTC.

This clonotype has more than one count but fewer than ten. This rearrangement joins TRBV29-1 to TRBJ2-2; D perhaps matches TRBD1 (5 bases). Germline assignment: CDR1 SQVTM and CDR2 ANQGSEA. Trimming left V 5 bases short and J 0 bases short, with 7 bases between. This CDR3 is 13 amino acids long. CDR3 region: CSVRGTNTGELFF. In nucleotides, the CDR3 is TGCAGCGTTAGGGGAACGAACACCGGGGAGCTGTTTTTT.

The chain has TRBV4-1 and TRBJ1-4; D is unclear. The CDR3 runs 15 residues. Germline loops: CDR1 MGHRA, CDR2 YSYEKL. V was pared by 4 bases and J by 6 bases, with 15 bases between. CDR3 DNA: TGCGCCAGCAGCCCCGATATGGTCCCCTATGAAAAACTGTTTTTT. Translating gives CASSPDMVPYEKLFF.

This clonotype was counted ten times or more. The chain recombines TRBV12-3 or TRBV12-4 with TRBJ2-3; 10 bases are shared with TRBD2. CDR3 length: 15 residues. V dropped 5 bases and J dropped 4; count of bases not matched to a gene: 6. CDR3 sequence reads: CASSPLAGRADTQYF. Here the CDR3 DNA reads TGTGCCAGCAGTCCACTAGCGGGGCGCGCAGATACGCAGTATTTT.

This clonotype was seen once. This chain joins TRBV3-1 and TRBJ2-7; TRBD2 matches at 8 bases. The germline gives CDR1 LGHDT, CDR2 YNNKEL (reference sequence). The CDR3 has 14 amino acids. The V gene end was trimmed by 1 base and the J gene end by 5 bases; junction bases not matched to a gene: 4. CDR3 sequence (DNA): TGTGCCAGCAGCCAAGGCTATAGCGGGGACGAGCAGTACTTC. This translates into CASSQGYSGDEQYF.

The rearrangement uses TRBV15 and TRBJ2-3, with TRBD1 identical over 8 bases. This CDR3 is built from 13 residues. V was pared by 1 base and J by 6 bases, with 0 bases of the junction left unmatched. Germline CDR1 and CDR2: LNHNV and YYDKDF (reference sequence). The CDR3 nucleotides are TGTGCCACCAGCAGAGCAGGGGGCGATACGCAGTATTTT. It is translated as CATSRAGGDTQYF.

This chain uses TRBV4-2 with TRBJ2-3, with TRBD2 as a possible D gene (6 bases). The CDR3 has 15 residues. The V and J ends lost 4 bases and 4 bases respectively, with 15 bases between them. Germline CDR1 LGHNA, CDR2 YNFKEQ. The DNA of the CDR3 is TGTGCCAGCAGCCGGGGGATAGGGGAGGCAGATACGCAGTATTTT. This sequence encodes CASSRGIGEADTQYF.

This chain joins TRBV7-2 and TRBJ1-6, with 11 bases identical to TRBD1. CDR1 SGHTA and CDR2 FQGNSA come from the germline V gene. The CDR3 has 15 amino acids. The ends lost 3 bases at V and 9 bases at J; junction bases unmatched: 4. Here the CDR3 reads CASSFGQGAVSPLHF. The DNA for the CDR3 is TGTGCCAGCAGCTTCGGACAGGGGGCCGTTTCACCCCTCCACTTT.

This clonotype was seen more than once but under ten times. This chain uses TRBV24-1 with TRBJ2-5; D is unresolved. Germline lookup yields CDR1 KGHDR and CDR2 SFDVKD. There are 12 residues in the CDR3. V was shortened by 3 bases and J by 4 bases, with 5 bases between the two germline ends. The CDR3 is CATSDPIETQYF. The CDR3, as DNA: TGTGCCACCAGTGATCCGATAGAGACCCAGTACTTC.

This clonotype was recorded a few times. The genes are TRBV9 and TRBJ2-2; possibly TRBD1 or TRBD2 for D (5 bases each). V dropped 0 bases and J dropped 4 bases, with 10 bases sitting between them. Germline V gene data show CDR1 as SGDLS and CDR2 as YYNGEE. CDR3 size: 15 residues. CDR3 in amino acids: CASSVAQGPTGELFF. The CDR3 bases are TGTGCCAGCAGCGTAGCGCAGGGACCCACCGGGGAGCTGTTTTTT.

Here the CDR3 reads CSVSQGTYEQYF. The CDR3 bases are TGCAGCGTGTCACAGGGCACCTACGAGCAGTACTTC. The V and J genes are TRBV29-1 and TRBJ2-7, with D possibly TRBD1 on 6 matching bases. V was trimmed by 6 bases and J by 2 bases, leaving 11 bases between them. The CDR3 runs to 12 residues. Germline CDR1 and CDR2: SQVTM and ANQGSEA.

The chain links TRBV12-5 to TRBJ2-7; TRBD1 aligns across 9 bases. Trimming took 6 bases from V and 3 from J; bases not matched to a gene: 6. This CDR3 has 14 amino acids. Germline loops: CDR1 LGHNT, CDR2 FRNRAP. The CDR3 sequence is CASGRQGGGYEQYF. The CDR3, as DNA: TGTGCTAGTGGCCGACAGGGGGGCGGCTACGAGCAGTACTTC.

This rearrangement joins TRBV5-1 to TRBJ2-2, with D perhaps TRBD2 (5 bases). The V end was cut by 4 bases, the J end by 1 base, with 11 bases between. The CDR3 covers 15 residues. Germline loops: CDR1 SGHRS, CDR2 YFSETQ. The CDR3 protein is CASSLRVMNTGELFF. The CDR3 coding sequence is TGCGCCAGCAGCCTGCGGGTGATGAACACCGGGGAGCTGTTTTTT.

This clonotype was seen more than once but under ten times. The chain recombines TRBV14 with TRBJ1-2, with 7 bases identical to TRBD1. J gave up 3 bases and V 3 bases, and 7 bases lay outside the gene matches. The germline V gene has CDR1 SGHDN and CDR2 FVKESK. The CDR3 contains 15 residues. The CDR3 coding sequence is TGTGCCAGCAGCCAGGACAGGTTCGGGGACTATGGCTACACCTTC. Translating it yields CASSQDRFGDYGYTF.

This clonotype was seen at least ten times. This chain joins TRBV20-1 and TRBJ2-7; D not resolved. The germline V gene encodes CDR1 DFQATT and CDR2 SNEGSKA (reference sequence). Between the trimmed V and J ends, which lost 0 bases and 6 bases, there was a span of 15 bases. This CDR3 is built from 14 residues. The DNA of the CDR3 is TGCAGTGCTAGAGATCGATTAAGGAGAGGCGAGCAGTACTTC. Its translation is CSARDRLRRGEQYF.

This clonotype appeared a few times. The CDR3 DNA is TGTGCCAGCAGTTACTCGCGAACGAACACCGGGGAGCTGTTTTTT. The encoded protein is CASSYSRTNTGELFF. The V gene is TRBV6-5, the J gene TRBJ2-2, with no clear D. The CDR3 is 15 amino acids. The germline CDR1 and CDR2 sequences are MNHEY and SVGAGI. Trimming took off 0 bases at V and 0 bases at J, with 5 bases between the two ends.

The V gene is TRBV7-2, the J gene TRBJ1-5; unclear D gene. The CDR3 has 13 residues. With 5 bases removed from V and 7 bases from J, the gap between germline ends came to 12 bases. From germline, CDR1 is SGHTA and CDR2 FQGNSA. CDR3 in amino acids: CASSHPGMQPQHF. CDR3 nucleotide sequence: TGTGCCAGCAGCCACCCGGGGATGCAGCCCCAGCATTTT. Variable domain in full (rest from reference TRBV7-2 and TRBJ1-5): GAGVSQSPSNKVTEKGKDVELRCDPISGHTALYWYRQSLGQGLEFLIYFQGNSAPDKSGLPSDRFSAERTGGSVSTLTIQRTQQEDSAVYLCASSHPGMQPQHFGDGTRLSIL.

The genes are TRBV5-4 and TRBJ2-7; D gene ambiguous. Trimming stripped 0 bases from V and 4 bases from J, with 17 bases between. The germline CDR1 and CDR2 sequences are SGHNT and YYREEE (reference sequence). CDR3 length: 16 amino acids. The CDR3 region has the DNA TGTGCCAGCAGCTTGGATGTCATGGCAGGCGATTACGAGCAGTACTTC. This codes for CASSLDVMAGDYEQYF. The whole variable domain, remainder taken from reference TRBV5-4 and TRBJ2-7, is ETGVTQSPTHLIKTRGQQVTLRCSSQSGHNTVSWYQQALGQGPQFIFQYYREEENGRGNFPPRFSGLQFPNYSSELNVNALELDDSALYLCASSLDVMAGDYEQYFGPGTRLTVT.

This clonotype was seen only a few times. This chain links TRBV5-1 with TRBJ1-1, with 9 bases matching TRBD1. This CDR3 contains 14 residues. Germline CDR1 reads SGHRS; CDR2 reads YFSETQ. The junction had 6 bases not matched to a gene; V was cut back by 1 base and J by 8 bases. This CDR3 reads CASSLTGGFVEAFF. The CDR3 nucleotides read TGCGCCAGCAGCTTGACAGGGGGCTTCGTGGAAGCTTTCTTT.

The CDR3: CSANGDRGQGEQYF. CDR3 sequence (DNA): TGCAGTGCTAACGGGGACAGGGGGCAAGGCGAGCAGTACTTC. The genes are TRBV20-1 and TRBJ2-7; 12 bases align to TRBD1. The CDR3 contains 14 residues. Losses at the gene ends were 4 bases for V and 6 bases for J; bases not matched to a gene: 7. From germline, CDR1 is DFQATT and CDR2 SNEGSKA (reference sequence).